Following are 5 T cell receptor beta chains from one sample sequenced in a study of blood T cell repertoires in COVID-19. Assay: immunoSEQ multiplex PCR; the TCRdb copy retains only in-frame clones and omits some. This sample carries almost 2,500 clones, approximately 86% of them seen once, and the ten largest clones take 15% to 20%. The sequenced material came from peripheral blood. Receptors were obtained from a man aged 70-80 years with active COVID-19.

The genes are TRBV6-6 and TRBJ1-5, with TRBD1 matching 7 bases. V trimming: 7 bases; J trimming: 3 bases; junction bases outside the gene matches: 6. The CDR3 consists of 14 residues. The germline gives CDR1 MNHNY, CDR2 SVGAGI (reference sequence). DNA for the CDR3: TGTGCCAGCAACCACAGGGGCCCCAATCAGCCCCAGCATTTT. Translated, it gives CASNHRGPNQPQHF.

This chain uses TRBV4-1 with TRBJ2-2, with D perhaps matching TRBD2 (6 bases). The ends were cut back, 4 bases at V and 3 bases at J, with 12 bases in the middle. This CDR3 has 15 residues. The germline V gene has CDR1 MGHRA and CDR2 YSYEKL. In DNA, the CDR3 is TGCGCCAGCAGCCGAACGGAGGGTCACACCGGGGAGCTGTTTTTT. Translated, it gives CASSRTEGHTGELFF.

J is TRBJ2-5 and V is TRBV5-1, with 7 nucleotides matching TRBD2. The length of the CDR3 is 15 residues. The V and J ends lost 4 bases and 2 bases, in that order; junction bases with no gene match: 8. The V gene's germline CDR1 is SGHRS and CDR2 YFSETQ. CDR3 sequence reads: CASSRSLAAQETQYF. The CDR3 coding sequence is TGCGCCAGCAGCCGTTCCCTAGCGGCACAAGAGACCCAGTACTTC.

In its sample, this clone was seen once. This chain uses TRBV12-5 with TRBJ2-7; D is possibly TRBD2 (7 bases). CDR1 is LGHNT and CDR2 is FRNRAP in the germline V gene. This CDR3 has 17 residues. V was trimmed by 0 bases and J by 0 bases, leaving 15 bases between them. The CDR3 loop is CASGLVTGRGTSYEQYF. The CDR3 DNA follows: TGTGCTAGTGGTTTGGTTACAGGGAGGGGGACCTCCTACGAGCAGTACTTC.

Only one count was recorded for this clone. This chain links TRBV5-1 with TRBJ2-2; TRBD1 agrees at 7 bases. The CDR3 consists of 16 residues. Germline CDR1 and CDR2: SGHRS and YFSETQ. Unmatched junction bases numbered 12, after V lost 5 bases and J lost 5 bases. Here the CDR3 DNA reads TGCGCCAGCAGGCCTCCGGGAACAGGGGTTACCGGGGAGCTGTTTTTT. Amino acid sequence: CASRPPGTGVTGELFF. The complete variable domain, with remaining parts taken from reference TRBV5-1 and TRBJ2-2, reads KAGVTQTPRYLIKTRGQQVTLSCSPISGHRSVSWYQQTPGQGLQFLFEYFSETQRNKGNFPGRFSGRQFSNSRSEMNVSTLELGDSALYLCASRPPGTGVTGELFFGEGSRLTVL.